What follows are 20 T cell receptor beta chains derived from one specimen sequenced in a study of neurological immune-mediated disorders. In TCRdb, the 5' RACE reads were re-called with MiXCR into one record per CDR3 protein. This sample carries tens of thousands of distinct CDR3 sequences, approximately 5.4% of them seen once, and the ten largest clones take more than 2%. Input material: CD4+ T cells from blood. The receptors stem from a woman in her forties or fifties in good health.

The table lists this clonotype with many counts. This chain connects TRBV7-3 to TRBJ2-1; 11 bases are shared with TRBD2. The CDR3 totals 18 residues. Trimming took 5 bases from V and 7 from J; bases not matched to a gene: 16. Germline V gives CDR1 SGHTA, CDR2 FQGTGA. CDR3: CASSQFLLAGGPRNEQFF. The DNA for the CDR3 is TGTGCCAGCAGCCAGTTCCTTTTAGCGGGAGGGCCCCGAAATGAGCAGTTCTTC.

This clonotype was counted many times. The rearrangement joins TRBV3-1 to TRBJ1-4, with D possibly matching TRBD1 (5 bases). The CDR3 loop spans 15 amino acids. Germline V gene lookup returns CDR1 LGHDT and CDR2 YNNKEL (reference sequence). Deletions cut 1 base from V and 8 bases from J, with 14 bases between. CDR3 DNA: TGTGCCAGCAGCCAAGGTGGATCCAGGGCGGAAAAACTGTTTTTT. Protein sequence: CASSQGGSRAEKLFF.

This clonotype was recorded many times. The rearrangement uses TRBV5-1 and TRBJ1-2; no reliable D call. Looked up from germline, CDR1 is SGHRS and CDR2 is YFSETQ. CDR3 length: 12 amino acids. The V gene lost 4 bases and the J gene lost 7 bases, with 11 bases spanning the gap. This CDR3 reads CASSPSWSGYTF. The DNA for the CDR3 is TGCGCCAGCAGCCCCAGTTGGTCTGGCTACACCTTC.

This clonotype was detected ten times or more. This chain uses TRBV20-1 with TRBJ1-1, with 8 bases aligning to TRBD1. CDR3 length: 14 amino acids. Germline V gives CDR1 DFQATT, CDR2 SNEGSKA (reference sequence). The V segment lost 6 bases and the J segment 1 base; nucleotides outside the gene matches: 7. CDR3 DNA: TGCAGTGCCCTCCCCGGGACAGGGAACACTGAAGCTTTCTTT. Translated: CSALPGTGNTEAFF.

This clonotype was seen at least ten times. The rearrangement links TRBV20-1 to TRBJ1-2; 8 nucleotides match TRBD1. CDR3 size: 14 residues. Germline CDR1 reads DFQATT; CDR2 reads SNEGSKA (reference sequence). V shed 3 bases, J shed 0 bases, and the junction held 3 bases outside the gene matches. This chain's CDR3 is CSARDRESNYGYTF. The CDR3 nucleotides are TGCAGTGCTAGGGACAGGGAATCTAACTATGGCTACACCTTC.

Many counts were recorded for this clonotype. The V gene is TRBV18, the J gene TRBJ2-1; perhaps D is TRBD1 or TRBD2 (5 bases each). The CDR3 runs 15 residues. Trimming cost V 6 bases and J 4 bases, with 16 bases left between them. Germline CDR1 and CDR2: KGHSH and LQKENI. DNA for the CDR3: TGTGCCAGCTCCCCGGGGCCATCCATTTACAATGAGCAGTTCTTC. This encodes CASSPGPSIYNEQFF.

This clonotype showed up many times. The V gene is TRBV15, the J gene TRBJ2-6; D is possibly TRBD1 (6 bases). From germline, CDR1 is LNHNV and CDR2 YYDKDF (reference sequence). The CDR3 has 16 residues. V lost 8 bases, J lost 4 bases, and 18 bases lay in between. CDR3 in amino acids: CATAPRTGWGANVLTF. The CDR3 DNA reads TGTGCCACCGCTCCTAGAACAGGGTGGGGGGCCAACGTCCTGACTTTC.

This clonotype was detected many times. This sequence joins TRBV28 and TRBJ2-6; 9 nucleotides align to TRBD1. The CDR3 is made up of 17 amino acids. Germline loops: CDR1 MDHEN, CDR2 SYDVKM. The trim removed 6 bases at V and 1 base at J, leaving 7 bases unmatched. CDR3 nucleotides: TGTGCCAGCAGGCCTCCCGGGACAGGGTCTGGGGCCAACGTCCTGACTTTC. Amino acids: CASRPPGTGSGANVLTF.

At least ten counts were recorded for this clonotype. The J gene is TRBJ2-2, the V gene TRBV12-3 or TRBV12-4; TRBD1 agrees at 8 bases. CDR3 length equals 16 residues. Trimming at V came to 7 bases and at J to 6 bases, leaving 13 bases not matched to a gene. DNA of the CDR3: TGTGCCAGCATTTCCTCGGACAGGGAATCCTCCGGGGAGCTGTTTTTT. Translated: CASISSDRESSGELFF.

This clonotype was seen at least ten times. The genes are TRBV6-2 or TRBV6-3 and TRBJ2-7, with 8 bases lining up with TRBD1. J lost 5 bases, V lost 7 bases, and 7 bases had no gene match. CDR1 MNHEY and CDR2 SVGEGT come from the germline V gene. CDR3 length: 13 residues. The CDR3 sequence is CASITGGSNEQYF. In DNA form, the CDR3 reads TGTGCCAGCATTACAGGGGGATCGAACGAGCAGTACTTC.

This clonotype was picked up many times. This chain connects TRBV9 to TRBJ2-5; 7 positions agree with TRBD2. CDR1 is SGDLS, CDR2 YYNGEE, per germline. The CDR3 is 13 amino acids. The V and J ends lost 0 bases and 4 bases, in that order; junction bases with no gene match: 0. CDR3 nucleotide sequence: TGTGCCAGCAGCGTAGGGGGGGGAGAGACCCAGTACTTC. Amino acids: CASSVGGGETQYF.

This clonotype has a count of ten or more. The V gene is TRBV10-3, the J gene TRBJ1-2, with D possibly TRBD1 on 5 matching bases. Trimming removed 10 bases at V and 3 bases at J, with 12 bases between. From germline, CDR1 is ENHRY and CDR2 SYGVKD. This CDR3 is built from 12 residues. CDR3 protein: CATKWGDYGYTF. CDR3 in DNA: TGTGCCACTAAATGGGGGGACTATGGCTACACCTTC.

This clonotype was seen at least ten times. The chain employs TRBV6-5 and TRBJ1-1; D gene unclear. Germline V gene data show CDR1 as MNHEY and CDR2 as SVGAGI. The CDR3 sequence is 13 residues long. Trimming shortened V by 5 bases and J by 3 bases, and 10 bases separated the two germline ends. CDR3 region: CASSRNKDTEAFF. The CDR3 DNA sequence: TGTGCCAGCAGTCGCAACAAGGACACTGAAGCTTTCTTT.

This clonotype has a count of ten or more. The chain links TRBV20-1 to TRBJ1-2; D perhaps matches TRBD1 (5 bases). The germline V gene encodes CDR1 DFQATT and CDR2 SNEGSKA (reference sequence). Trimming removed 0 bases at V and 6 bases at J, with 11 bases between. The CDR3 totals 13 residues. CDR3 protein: CSARDRVGDGYTF. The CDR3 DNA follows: TGCAGTGCTAGAGACCGGGTGGGGGATGGCTACACCTTC.

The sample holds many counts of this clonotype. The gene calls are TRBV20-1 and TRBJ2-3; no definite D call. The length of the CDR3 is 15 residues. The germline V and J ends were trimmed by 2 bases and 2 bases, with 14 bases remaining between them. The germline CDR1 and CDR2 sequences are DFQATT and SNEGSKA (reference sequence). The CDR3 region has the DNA TGCAGTGCTAGACCGCTGACTTCCGACACAGATACGCAGTATTTT. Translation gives CSARPLTSDTDTQYF.

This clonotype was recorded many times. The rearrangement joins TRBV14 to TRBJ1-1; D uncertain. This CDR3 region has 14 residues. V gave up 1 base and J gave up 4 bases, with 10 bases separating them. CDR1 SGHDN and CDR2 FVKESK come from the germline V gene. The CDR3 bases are TGTGCCAGCAGCCAAGTTTACGGTGGCACTGAAGCTTTCTTT. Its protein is CASSQVYGGTEAFF.

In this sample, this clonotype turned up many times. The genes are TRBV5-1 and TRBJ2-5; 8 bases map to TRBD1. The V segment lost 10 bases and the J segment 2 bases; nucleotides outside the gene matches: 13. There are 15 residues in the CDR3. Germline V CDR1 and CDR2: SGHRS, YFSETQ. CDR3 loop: CAGAPTGARQETQYF. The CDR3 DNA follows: TGCGCCGGTGCCCCGACAGGGGCGAGGCAAGAGACCCAGTACTTC.

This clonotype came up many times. The CDR3: CSASKLAGGREQYF. The CDR3 coding sequence is TGCAGTGCTAGCAAACTAGCGGGGGGGCGAGAGCAGTACTTC. The chain has TRBV20-1 and TRBJ2-7; 13 nucleotides align to TRBD2. V was clipped by 3 bases and J by 7 bases; unmatched bases: 6. CDR3 length: 14 amino acids. Looked up from germline, CDR1 is DFQATT and CDR2 is SNEGSKA (reference sequence).

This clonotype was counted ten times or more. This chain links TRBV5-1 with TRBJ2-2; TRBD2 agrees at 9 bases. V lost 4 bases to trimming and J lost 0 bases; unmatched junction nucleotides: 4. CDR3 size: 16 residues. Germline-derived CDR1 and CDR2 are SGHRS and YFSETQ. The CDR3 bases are TGCGCCAGCAGCGCCACTAGCGGGTCGAACACCGGGGAGCTGTTTTTT. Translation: CASSATSGSNTGELFF.

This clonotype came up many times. The CDR3 region is CSAKSSYNEQFF. CDR3 DNA sequence: TGCAGTGCAAAGAGCTCCTACAATGAGCAGTTCTTC. The chain is built from TRBV20-1 and TRBJ2-1; D is ambiguous. Trimming cost V 6 bases and J 0 bases, with 6 bases left between them. The germline V gene has CDR1 DFQATT and CDR2 SNEGSKA (reference sequence). The CDR3 consists of 12 residues.